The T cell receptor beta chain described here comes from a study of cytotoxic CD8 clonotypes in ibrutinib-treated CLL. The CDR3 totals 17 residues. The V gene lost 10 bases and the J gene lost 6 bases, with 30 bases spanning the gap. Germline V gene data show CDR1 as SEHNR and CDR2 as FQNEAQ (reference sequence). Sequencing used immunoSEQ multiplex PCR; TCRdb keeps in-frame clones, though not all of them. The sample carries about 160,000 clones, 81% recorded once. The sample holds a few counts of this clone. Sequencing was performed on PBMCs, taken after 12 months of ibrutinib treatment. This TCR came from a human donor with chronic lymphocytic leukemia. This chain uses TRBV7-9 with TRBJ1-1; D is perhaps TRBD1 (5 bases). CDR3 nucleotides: TGTGCCACCTTTTCAAGGGGCGGGAGGGGAAAGGTTGCTGAAGCTTTCTTT. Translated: CATFSRGGRGKVAEAFF. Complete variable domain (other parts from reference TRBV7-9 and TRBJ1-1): DTGVSQNPRHKITKRGQNVTFRCDPISEHNRLYWYRQTLGQGPEFLTYFQNEAQLEKSRLLSDRFSAERPKGSFSTLEIQRTEQGDSAMYLCATFSRGGRGKVAEAFFGQGTRLTVV.